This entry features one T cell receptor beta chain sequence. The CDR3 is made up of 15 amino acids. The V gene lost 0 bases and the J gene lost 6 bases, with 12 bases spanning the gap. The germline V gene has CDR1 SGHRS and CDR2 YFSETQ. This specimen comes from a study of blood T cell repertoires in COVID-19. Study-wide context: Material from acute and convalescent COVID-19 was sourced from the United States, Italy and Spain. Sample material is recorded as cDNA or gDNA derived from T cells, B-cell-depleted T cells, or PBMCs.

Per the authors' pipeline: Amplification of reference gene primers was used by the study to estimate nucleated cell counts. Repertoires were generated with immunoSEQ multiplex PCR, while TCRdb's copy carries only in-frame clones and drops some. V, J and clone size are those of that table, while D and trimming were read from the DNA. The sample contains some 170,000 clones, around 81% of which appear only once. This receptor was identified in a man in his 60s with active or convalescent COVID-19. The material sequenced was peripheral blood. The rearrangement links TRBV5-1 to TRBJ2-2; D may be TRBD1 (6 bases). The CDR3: CASSLDRVEAGELFF. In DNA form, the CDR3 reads TGCGCCAGCAGCTTGGACAGGGTCGAGGCCGGGGAGCTGTTTTTT.